Following are 25 T cell receptor beta chains from one sample sequenced in a study of vaccination and CD4 T cells after COVID-19. Their cognate antigens are unknown. As for treatment: roughly ten-day PBMC culture with coronavirus spike peptide pools or control peptides (ViraFEST assay). The study sequenced cultured CD4+ T cell DNA using the Oncomine TCR Beta short-read assay. TCRdb called the PCR reads again in MiXCR, with one record for every CDR3 protein. The sample carries roughly 3,800 distinct CDR3 sequences, approximately 16% recorded once. The specimen was CD4+ T cells from blood, cultured in vitro. The receptor source for this set is a human donor who had recovered from COVID-19.

The chain couples TRBV14 to TRBJ2-6; 8 bases line up with TRBD1. V was clipped by 4 bases and J by 2 bases; unmatched bases: 7. Germline CDR1 is SGHDN and CDR2 is FVKESK. This CDR3 has 17 residues. The CDR3 loop reads CASSPGQGRAGANVLTF. Here the CDR3 DNA reads TGTGCCAGCAGCCCCGGACAGGGTCGCGCTGGGGCCAACGTCCTGACTTTC. Full variable domain (outside the CDR3, taken from reference TRBV14 and TRBJ2-6): EAGVTQFPSHSVIEKGQTVTLRCDPISGHDNLYWYRRVMGKEIKFLLHFVKESKQDESGMPNNRFLAERTGGTYSTLKVQPAELEDSGVYFCASSPGQGRAGANVLTFGAGSRLTVL.

V and J are TRBV29-1 and TRBJ2-3; 14 bases map to TRBD2. Germline CDR1 is SQVTM and CDR2 is ANQGSEA. Trimming at V came to 3 bases and at J to 2 bases, leaving 1 base not matched to a gene. This CDR3 spans 15 amino acids. The CDR3 is CSVEGLAGDTDTQYF. The DNA of the CDR3 is TGCAGCGTTGAGGGACTAGCGGGGGACACAGATACGCAGTATTTT.

J is TRBJ2-2 and V is TRBV29-1; TRBD1 might be the D (6 bases). The germline V gene encodes CDR1 SQVTM and CDR2 ANQGSEA. CDR3 length equals 14 residues. Trimming pared 3 bases from V and 2 bases from J, leaving 10 bases between. The CDR3 spells CSVDLQGNTGELFF. CDR3 bases: TGCAGCGTTGACTTACAGGGTAACACCGGGGAGCTGTTTTTT.

This clonotype was picked up a small number of times. The J gene is TRBJ2-7, the V gene TRBV6-5; D remains ambiguous. The ends were cut back, 4 bases at V and 0 bases at J, with 7 bases in the middle. CDR3 length: 13 amino acids. The germline CDR1 and CDR2 sequences are MNHEY and SVGAGI. This CDR3 is CASSFDGSYEQYF. As DNA, the CDR3 is TGTGCCAGCAGTTTCGACGGCTCCTACGAGCAGTACTTC.

This clonotype has just a few counts. The chain combines TRBV5-1 with TRBJ1-1; 8 nucleotides align to TRBD1. The germline V gene encodes CDR1 SGHRS and CDR2 YFSETQ. V was pared by 1 base and J by 1 base, with 6 bases of the junction left unmatched. There are 16 residues in the CDR3. This chain's CDR3 is CASSLMTGEKNTEAFF. DNA of the CDR3: TGCGCCAGCAGCTTGATGACAGGGGAAAAGAACACTGAAGCTTTCTTT.

The chain uses TRBV2 and TRBJ2-3; D tentatively fits TRBD1 or TRBD2 (5 bases each). V lost 8 bases and J 2 bases, leaving 17 bases between the germline ends. The CDR3 sequence is 15 residues long. Germline V gene lookup returns CDR1 SNHLY and CDR2 FYNNEI. CDR3 region: CASSPWGSHTDTQYF. The CDR3 nucleotides are TGTGCCAGCTCCCCCTGGGGGTCCCACACAGATACGCAGTATTTT.

About this clonotype itself: Since a much larger clone is just one base distant, this may be a read error. The chain couples TRBV19 to TRBJ2-7; perhaps D is TRBD1 or TRBD2 (5 bases each). Germline assignment: CDR1 LNHDA and CDR2 SQIVND (reference sequence). Trimming pared 5 bases from V and 3 bases from J, leaving 8 bases between. This CDR3 comprises 12 residues. CDR3 DNA: TGTGCCAGTAGTTGGGACCTCTACGAGCAGTACTTC. Translated: CASSWDLYEQYF.

Within the sample, this clonotype is medium-sized (0.01 to 0.1%). The V call is TRBV18, the J call TRBJ1-2; TRBD1 matches at 10 bases. V dropped 3 bases and J dropped 5; count of bases not matched to a gene: 3. The CDR3 has 14 amino acids. Germline assignment: CDR1 KGHSH and CDR2 LQKENI. CDR3 nucleotide sequence: TGTGCCAGCTCACCCGGGACAGGGGCGTATGGCTACACCTTC. It is translated as CASSPGTGAYGYTF.

The rearrangement links TRBV5-4 to TRBJ1-5; TRBD1 matches at 10 bases. After removal of 3 bases from V and 0 bases from J, the junction contained 12 bases not matched to a gene. This CDR3 is 19 amino acids long. Germline V gene lookup returns CDR1 SGHNT and CDR2 YYREEE (reference sequence). CDR3: CASSCTRDRGPYSNQPQHF. As DNA, the CDR3 is TGTGCCAGCAGCTGCACCCGGGACAGGGGCCCTTATAGCAATCAGCCCCAGCATTTT. Complete variable domain (other parts from reference TRBV5-4 and TRBJ1-5): ETGVTQSPTHLIKTRGQQVTLRCSSQSGHNTVSWYQQALGQGPQFIFQYYREEENGRGNFPPRFSGLQFPNYSSELNVNALELDDSALYLCASSCTRDRGPYSNQPQHFGDGTRLSIL.

Within the sample, this clonotype is medium-sized. This CDR3 reads CSATQGRGTGELFF. The CDR3 nucleotides read TGCAGCGCGACCCAGGGTCGGGGGACCGGGGAGCTGTTTTTT. J is TRBJ2-2 and V is TRBV20-1; D is possibly TRBD2 (6 bases). The CDR3 runs 14 residues. Per germline, CDR1 DFQATT and CDR2 SNEGSKA (reference sequence).

The genes are TRBV2 and TRBJ2-1; tentatively, D is TRBD1 (5 bases). Germline CDR1 and CDR2: SNHLY and FYNNEI. The CDR3 has 13 amino acids. The germline V and J ends were trimmed by 7 bases and 3 bases, with 10 bases remaining between them. CDR3 DNA sequence: TGTGCCAGCATGCTCAGGGTCTACAATGAGCAGTTCTTC. Its protein is CASMLRVYNEQFF. Filled out from reference TRBV2 and TRBJ2-1, the complete variable domain reads EPEVTQTPSHQVTQMGQEVILRCVPISNHLYFYWYRQILGQKVEFLVSFYNNEISEKSEIFDDQFSVERPDGSNFTLKIRSTKLEDSAMYFCASMLRVYNEQFFGPGTRLTVL.

This clonotype was seen only a few times. The V gene is TRBV6-5, the J gene TRBJ2-2, with 9 bases fitting TRBD2. Germline CDR1 MNHEY, CDR2 SVGAGI. CDR3 length: 16 residues. Trimming cost V 4 bases and J 1 base; bases outside gene matches: 4. The CDR3 DNA sequence: TGTGCCAGCAGTTCCTTTAGCGGGGGGAACACCGGGGAGCTGTTTTTT. This encodes CASSSFSGGNTGELFF.

The rearrangement joins TRBV9 to TRBJ1-6, with unresolved D. The CDR3 length is 17 residues. Germline V gene lookup returns CDR1 SGDLS and CDR2 YYNGEE. Trimming stripped 0 bases from V and 0 bases from J, with 10 bases between. The DNA for the CDR3 is TGTGCCAGCAGCGTAGATGCCTTGAGCTCCTATAATTCACCCCTCCACTTT. Translating it yields CASSVDALSSYNSPLHF.

This clonotype was seen a handful of times. This chain links TRBV24-1 with TRBJ2-3; weak D call: TRBD2 (6 bases). The germline CDR1 and CDR2 sequences are KGHDR and SFDVKD. The germline V and J ends were trimmed by 2 bases and 4 bases, with 12 bases remaining between them. This CDR3 is 15 amino acids long. The CDR3 DNA sequence: TGTGCCACCAGTGATTGGGTGGGGGGTTCAGATACGCAGTATTTT. Its protein is CATSDWVGGSDTQYF.

In its sample, this clonotype was seen a few times. The gene calls are TRBV19 and TRBJ2-7; D not certain. Trimming stripped 1 base from V and 6 bases from J, with 10 bases between. CDR1 LNHDA and CDR2 SQIVND come from the germline V gene (reference sequence). CDR3 length: 13 residues. CDR3 in DNA: TGTGCCAGTAGTATAGTTGCCAACCGCGAGCAGTACTTC. It is translated as CASSIVANREQYF.

This clonotype is labeled as medium-sized. J is TRBJ2-7 and V is TRBV10-3; D might be TRBD1 (6 bases). Germline-derived CDR1 and CDR2 are ENHRY and SYGVKD. Trimming left V 8 bases short and J 0 bases short, with 11 bases between. This CDR3 contains 13 residues. The CDR3 sequence: CAIGQMSSYEQYF. CDR3 nucleotides: TGTGCCATCGGACAGATGAGCTCCTACGAGCAGTACTTC.

This clonotype was detected a few times. V gene TRBV20-1 combines with J gene TRBJ1-1, with TRBD1 matching 7 bases. The CDR3 is made up of 13 amino acids. J was trimmed by 4 bases and V by 4 bases; bases with no gene match: 6. Germline V CDR1 and CDR2: DFQATT, SNEGSKA (reference sequence). The CDR3 loop reads CSATQGSGTEAFF. CDR3 DNA: TGCAGTGCTACACAGGGGTCTGGCACTGAAGCTTTCTTT.

The chain recombines TRBV2 with TRBJ1-1, with D tentatively TRBD1 (6 bases). V lost 6 bases to trimming and J lost 7 bases, with 12 bases between them. The germline gives CDR1 SNHLY, CDR2 FYNNEI. The CDR3 sequence is 12 residues long. CDR3 bases: TGTGCCAGCAGCCCCGGGGGCAGTGAAGCTTTCTTT. This sequence encodes CASSPGGSEAFF.

By frequency in the sample, this clonotype is medium-sized (0.01 to 0.1%). The chain links TRBV20-1 to TRBJ1-2; 7 bases are a match to TRBD1. V shed 6 bases, J shed 2 bases, and the junction held 6 bases outside the gene matches. The germline gives CDR1 DFQATT, CDR2 SNEGSKA (reference sequence). The CDR3 contains 13 residues. The CDR3 bases are TGCAGTGCCCGTTGGGGACAGAACTATGGCTACACCTTC. Its translation: CSARWGQNYGYTF.

This clonotype has more than one count but fewer than ten. The gene calls are TRBV20-1 and TRBJ2-7; a weak D match, TRBD1 (5 bases). The V and J ends lost 2 bases and 2 bases respectively, with 10 bases between them. The length of the CDR3 is 13 residues. Germline loops: CDR1 DFQATT, CDR2 SNEGSKA (reference sequence). The CDR3 protein is CSARSPRAYEQYF. The CDR3 DNA reads as TGCAGTGCTAGAAGTCCCAGGGCCTACGAGCAGTACTTC.

This clonotype is labeled medium-sized. This chain uses TRBV20-1 with TRBJ1-1; D is possibly TRBD1 (5 bases). The V and J ends lost 3 bases and 6 bases respectively, with 14 bases between them. The CDR3 has 13 residues. Germline V lookup: CDR1 DFQATT, CDR2 SNEGSKA (reference sequence). In nucleotides, the CDR3 is TGCAGTGCTAGGGGGACTGAGGCCCCTGAAGCTTTCTTT. It encodes CSARGTEAPEAFF.

The V and J genes are TRBV5-4 and TRBJ1-2; D unclear. The CDR3 runs to 14 residues. The V gene lost 0 bases and the J gene lost 4 bases, with 10 bases spanning the gap. Germline V gene lookup returns CDR1 SGHNT and CDR2 YYREEE (reference sequence). Written as DNA, the CDR3 is TGTGCCAGCAGCTTGGATCCAGGCTTCTATGGCTACACCTTC. Residues: CASSLDPGFYGYTF.

V and J are TRBV5-5 and TRBJ2-7; D ambiguous. V was clipped by 7 bases and J by 1 base, with 6 bases between them. The CDR3 contains 11 residues. Germline CDR1 is SGHKS and CDR2 is YYEKEE (reference sequence). CDR3 sequence reads: CASAGSYEQYF. Written as DNA, the CDR3 is TGTGCCAGCGCTGGGTCCTACGAGCAGTACTTC.

This clonotype turned up a few times. The chain links TRBV24-1 to TRBJ1-4; D unresolved. Germline V gene sequence: CDR1 KGHDR, CDR2 SFDVKD. There are 14 residues in the CDR3. V was cut by 10 bases and J by 2 bases, with 13 bases left in between. For the CDR3, the DNA is TGTGCCACTACAACCGGGTCTACTAATGAAAAACTGTTTTTT. Its protein is CATTTGSTNEKLFF.

This clonotype was seen more than once but under ten times. V is TRBV7-8 and J is TRBJ1-2; D remains ambiguous. This CDR3 has 14 residues. The germline V gene has CDR1 SGHVS and CDR2 FQNEAQ. V lost 4 bases, J lost 4 bases, and 13 bases lay in between. CDR3: CASSSISRTYGYTF. CDR3 DNA sequence: TGTGCCAGCAGCTCGATCAGTCGGACCTATGGCTACACCTTC.